The 23 T cell receptor beta chains below come from one sample, sequenced in a study of early stage breast cancer tumors. Produced via immunoSEQ multiplex PCR; TCRdb's table is partial and in-frame only. The table lists more than 60,000 clones, approximately 79% of them singletons, with roughly 3% in the top ten. Sequencing input: blood. The source is a person between 60 and 70 years old with breast cancer.

V gene TRBV2 combines with J gene TRBJ2-3; 10 bases line up with TRBD2. Germline V CDR1 and CDR2: SNHLY, FYNNEI. After removal of 3 bases from V and 3 bases from J, the junction contained 3 bases not matched to a gene. This CDR3 has 15 amino acids. The DNA for the CDR3 is TGTGCCAGCAGTGATCCTAGCGGGAGTACAGATACGCAGTATTTT. Amino acids: CASSDPSGSTDTQYF.

This chain joins TRBV28 and TRBJ2-5; D is uncertain. The CDR3 is 11 amino acids. The germline V and J ends were trimmed by 7 bases and 3 bases, with 6 bases remaining between them. Germline values: CDR1 MDHEN, CDR2 SYDVKM. The CDR3 loop reads CASKAEETQYF. The CDR3 bases are TGTGCCAGCAAGGCGGAAGAGACCCAGTACTTC.

As DNA, the CDR3 is TGCGCCAGCAGAGGGGTAGCGGTCCACGAGCAGTACTTC. Translation gives CASRGVAVHEQYF. The gene calls are TRBV5-1 and TRBJ2-7; a weak D match, TRBD2 (6 bases). Germline V lookup: CDR1 SGHRS, CDR2 YFSETQ. The V gene lost 5 bases and the J gene lost 5 bases, with 14 bases spanning the gap. The CDR3 is made up of 13 amino acids.

V gene TRBV7-3 combines with J gene TRBJ2-3; 7 bases align to TRBD1. Germline V gene data show CDR1 as SGHTA and CDR2 as FQGTGA. The CDR3 runs to 14 residues. V lost 5 bases, J lost 5 bases, and 7 bases stayed unmatched. CDR3 loop: CASSLSTGEDTQYF. In DNA form, the CDR3 reads TGTGCCAGCAGCCTTAGTACAGGGGAAGATACGCAGTATTTT.

This sequence joins TRBV6-1 and TRBJ2-3; D ambiguous. The CDR3 is 15 amino acids. The germline gives CDR1 MNHNS, CDR2 SASEGT. V lost 2 bases and J 11 bases, leaving 20 bases between the germline ends. In DNA form, the CDR3 reads TGTGCCAGCAGTGAATCCCTATCCCCCGGGTGGGGGCAGTATTTT. Translating gives CASSESLSPGWGQYF.

The V and J genes are TRBV9 and TRBJ2-1; 12 bases map to TRBD2. Looked up from germline, CDR1 is SGDLS and CDR2 is YYNGEE. The CDR3 has 14 amino acids. The trim removed 3 bases at V and 7 bases at J, leaving 2 bases unmatched. The CDR3 here is CASSATSGRNEQFF. Written as DNA, the CDR3 is TGTGCCAGCAGCGCGACTAGCGGGAGAAATGAGCAGTTCTTC. Based on the CDR3 plus reference TRBV9 and TRBJ2-1, the full variable domain is DSGVTQTPKHLITATGQRVTLRCSPRSGDLSVYWYQQSLDQGLQFLIQYYNGEERAKGNILERFSAQQFPDLHSELNLSSLELGDSALYFCASSATSGRNEQFFGPGTRLTVL.

A few counts support this clone. Likely a read error: the CDR3 ends without its conserved phenylalanine or tryptophan. The DNA is omitted, as the CDR3 cannot be located on it reliably, and the CDR3 follows TCRdb's listing. The chain combines TRBV28 with TRBJ1-2. Germline CDR1 reads MDHEN; CDR2 reads SYDVKM. With termini counted, the CDR3 has 12 amino acids. Here the CDR3 reads CASSPGGQFSRG.

The chain uses TRBV11-2 and TRBJ2-1; D is perhaps TRBD1 (6 bases). V lost 2 bases and J lost 9, with 8 bases in between. CDR3 length: 12 residues. CDR1 and CDR2 (germline): SGHAT, FQNNGV. In DNA form, the CDR3 reads TGTGCCAGCAGCTTAAGACAGGTTGAGCAGTTCTTC. It encodes CASSLRQVEQFF.

The chain has TRBV6-6 and TRBJ2-7; 7 positions match TRBD1. This CDR3 is built from 12 residues. Germline V CDR1 and CDR2: MNHNY, SVGAGI (reference sequence). After removal of 11 bases from V and 3 bases from J, the junction contained 7 bases not matched to a gene. Here the CDR3 reads CAAKDRYYEQYF. The CDR3 region has the DNA TGTGCCGCAAAGGACAGGTACTACGAGCAGTACTTC.

The chain recombines TRBV21-1 with TRBJ2-5. TRBV21-1 is reported as a pseudogene. CDR3 length equals 11 residues. CDR3 bases: TGTGCCAGCAGCAAAGGGGAGACCCAGTACTTC. Translated: CASSKGETQYF.

This clone was counted a few times. The rearrangement links TRBV18 to TRBJ1-6; 8 positions match TRBD1. The CDR3 is 15 amino acids. After removal of 3 bases from V and 10 bases from J, the junction contained 8 bases not matched to a gene. The germline V gene has CDR1 KGHSH and CDR2 LQKENI. The DNA for the CDR3 is TGTGCCAGCTCACCGGGGACAGGAGTGGACTCACCCCTCCACTTT. Its protein is CASSPGTGVDSPLHF.

CDR3 residues: CASSPGRGFTDTQYF. DNA for the CDR3: TGTGCCAGCAGCCCAGGGCGGGGGTTCACAGATACGCAGTATTTT. V is TRBV11-3 and J is TRBJ2-3, with 7 bases aligning to TRBD2. Germline V gene data show CDR1 as SGHNT and CDR2 as YENEEA. V was pared by 5 bases and J by 2 bases, with 7 bases of the junction left unmatched. The CDR3 extends over 15 amino acids.

The CDR3 nucleotides read TGTGCCAGCAGATCAGAGGCACTTCGCGAGCAGTACTTC. Residues: CASRSEALREQYF. The chain joins TRBV7-2 to TRBJ2-7; D is unresolved. CDR3 length: 13 amino acids. V was trimmed by 6 bases and J by 6 bases, leaving 15 bases between them. Germline CDR1 and CDR2: SGHTA and FQGNSA. The full variable domain, in which reference TRBV7-2 and TRBJ2-7 provide the parts outside the CDR3, is GAGVSQSPSNKVTEKGKDVELRCDPISGHTALYWYRQSLGQGLEFLIYFQGNSAPDKSGLPSDRFSAERTGGSVSTLTIQRTQQEDSAVYLCASRSEALREQYFGPGTRLTVT.

This clone was counted only a few times. This chain links TRBV28 with TRBJ2-7, with D possibly matching TRBD1 (5 bases). This CDR3 has 15 residues. V lost 3 bases to trimming and J lost 0 bases, with 12 bases between them. Germline values: CDR1 MDHEN, CDR2 SYDVKM. The CDR3 sequence is CASSFPDGHSYEQYF. The CDR3 DNA is TGTGCCAGCAGTTTCCCCGACGGACACTCCTACGAGCAGTACTTC.

This chain connects TRBV28 to TRBJ2-2; D unresolved. From germline, CDR1 is MDHEN and CDR2 SYDVKM. The V gene lost 5 bases and the J gene lost 6 bases, with 13 bases spanning the gap. The CDR3 sequence is 14 residues long. CDR3 sequence reads: CASSPTSASGELFF. CDR3 sequence (DNA): TGTGCCAGCAGTCCGACTTCTGCTTCCGGGGAGCTGTTTTTT.

This clone came up a few times. The V and J genes are TRBV5-1 and TRBJ2-1; D gene uncertain. The CDR3 extends over 14 amino acids. Germline lookup yields CDR1 SGHRS and CDR2 YFSETQ. V gave up 0 bases and J gave up 0 bases, with 4 bases separating them. The CDR3: CASSLVGSYNEQFF. In DNA form, the CDR3 reads TGCGCCAGCAGCTTGGTTGGCTCCTACAATGAGCAGTTCTTC.

This clone was picked up one time. J is TRBJ2-7 and V is TRBV5-6; possibly TRBD2 for D (5 bases). Trimming pared 5 bases from V and 4 bases from J, leaving 13 bases between. CDR1 is SGHDT, CDR2 YYEEEE, per germline. The CDR3 runs 13 residues. The CDR3 loop is CASRATGLYEQYF. In DNA, the CDR3 is TGTGCCAGCAGGGCGACGGGGTTATACGAGCAGTACTTC.

The chain joins TRBV2 to TRBJ2-7, with unresolved D. Between the trimmed V and J ends, which lost 4 bases and 7 bases, there was a span of 8 bases. CDR1 SNHLY and CDR2 FYNNEI come from the germline V gene. The CDR3 is made up of 11 amino acids. Here the CDR3 reads CASSGALEQYF. The CDR3 region has the DNA TGTGCCAGCAGTGGGGCCCTGGAGCAGTACTTC.

The J gene is TRBJ2-3, the V gene TRBV6-1, with a tentative D call TRBD2 (6 bases). The V end was cut by 3 bases, the J end by 1 base, with 14 bases between. Germline CDR1 is MNHNS and CDR2 is SASEGT. CDR3 length: 16 amino acids. CDR3 protein: CASSESEGLGTDTQYF. For the CDR3, the DNA is TGTGCCAGCAGTGAGTCGGAGGGTCTAGGCACAGATACGCAGTATTTT.

This chain connects TRBV18 to TRBJ2-5; D is unresolved. The V end was cut by 2 bases, the J end by 4 bases, with 5 bases between. The CDR3 totals 12 residues. Per the germline V gene, CDR1 is KGHSH and CDR2 is LQKENI. CDR3: CASSPGSETQYF. For the CDR3, the DNA is TGTGCCAGCTCACCAGGGTCAGAGACCCAGTACTTC.

Of note for this clone: One end of the junction fails to match germline, which may point to a read error. The chain uses TRBV18 and TRBJ2-1, with 7 bases matching TRBD2. Germline V lookup: CDR1 KGHSH, CDR2 LQKENI. The CDR3 has 14 residues. The CDR3 protein is CASSRLMGGNEQFF. Written as DNA, the CDR3 is TGTGCCAGTTCACGACTAATGGGGGGGAATGAGCAGTTCTTC.

The chain recombines TRBV7-3 with TRBJ2-3; a possible D gene is TRBD2 (5 bases). V was pared by 0 bases and J by 1 base, with 8 bases between. Germline lookup yields CDR1 SGHTA and CDR2 FQGTGA. The CDR3 has 15 amino acids. CDR3 protein: CASSLTSVRTDTQYF. The CDR3 nucleotides read TGTGCCAGCAGCTTAACTAGCGTACGCACAGATACGCAGTATTTT.

This rearrangement joins TRBV5-1 to TRBJ1-4; TRBD1 is a possible D gene (5 bases). This CDR3 is built from 13 residues. Between the trimmed V and J ends, which lost 2 bases and 7 bases, there was a span of 9 bases. Germline assignment: CDR1 SGHRS and CDR2 YFSETQ. The CDR3 reads CASSFGTSEKLFF. CDR3 DNA: TGCGCCAGCAGCTTCGGGACTTCTGAAAAACTGTTTTTT.